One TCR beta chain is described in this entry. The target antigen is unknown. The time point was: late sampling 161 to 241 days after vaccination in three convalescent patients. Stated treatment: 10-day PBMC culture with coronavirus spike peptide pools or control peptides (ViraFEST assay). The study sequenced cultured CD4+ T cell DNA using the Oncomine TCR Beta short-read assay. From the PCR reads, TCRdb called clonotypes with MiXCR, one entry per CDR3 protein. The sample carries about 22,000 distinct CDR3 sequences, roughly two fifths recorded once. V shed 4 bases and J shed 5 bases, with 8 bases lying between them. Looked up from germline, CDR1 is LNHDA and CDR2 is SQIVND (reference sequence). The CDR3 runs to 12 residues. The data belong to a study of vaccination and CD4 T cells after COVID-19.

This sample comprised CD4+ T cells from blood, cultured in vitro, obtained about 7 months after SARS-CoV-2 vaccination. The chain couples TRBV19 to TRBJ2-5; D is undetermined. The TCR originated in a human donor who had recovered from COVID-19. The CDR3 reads CASSTRAETQYF. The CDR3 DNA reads TGTGCCAGTAGTACCCGGGCCGAGACCCAGTACTTC.